The clone carrying this TCR beta chain was recorded at least ten times. What it recognizes is unknown. This record belongs to a study of early T cells in non-severe SARS-CoV-2 infection. The overall study: Sequencing input comprised bulk RNA from unsorted whole blood; chain pairing was not available. Study-wide points: VDJdb matching skewed toward anti-spike CD8 responses, missing private and CD4 specificities.

MiXCR, applied by TCRdb to the 5' RACE reads, yields one record per CDR3 protein. The sample includes approximately 65,000 distinct CDR3 sequences, approximately 14% of them seen just once. The CDR3 contains 13 residues. V was trimmed by 8 bases and J by 4 bases, leaving 14 bases between them. Germline V CDR1 and CDR2: MNHNY, SVGAGI (reference sequence). The sequence came from an adult who was a healthcare worker with PCR-confirmed SARS-CoV-2 infection or an uninfected control (not recorded which). The sequenced sample consisted of whole blood. The chain uses TRBV6-6 and TRBJ1-1; D unclear. The CDR3 loop reads CASRRAGSTEAFF. In nucleotides, the CDR3 is TGTGCCAGCCGAAGGGCGGGGAGCACTGAAGCTTTCTTT.